This passage covers 32 T cell receptor beta chains from one sample sequenced in a study of T cell repertoires in cytomegalovirus infection. TCRdb itself ran the reads through MiXCR, one entry per CDR3 protein. The table lists more than 350,000 distinct CDR3 sequences, 31% of them singletons, with approximately 15% in the top ten. Sequencing was carried out using PBMCs. Receptor source: a human donor in good health (CMV status not recorded). Some clones in this sample may be carry-over from other donors' samples.

This clonotype appeared many times. The J gene is TRBJ1-1, the V gene TRBV6-1; D gene uncertain. The CDR3 is 12 residues long. V was shortened by 1 base and J by 4 bases, with 4 bases between the two germline ends. From germline, CDR1 is MNHNS and CDR2 SASEGT. CDR3 residues: CASSEGFTEAFF. The DNA for the CDR3 is TGTGCCAGCAGTGAAGGCTTCACTGAAGCTTTCTTT.

This clonotype was seen a few times. The chain links TRBV6-1 to TRBJ2-7; 9 bases match TRBD1. Germline values: CDR1 MNHNS, CDR2 SASEGT. V lost 6 bases to trimming and J lost 11 bases; unmatched junction nucleotides: 14. The CDR3 has 14 residues. The CDR3 reads CASSQNSGTGLEYF. CDR3 sequence (DNA): TGTGCCAGCAGCCAAAATTCCGGGACAGGGTTGGAGTACTTC.

J is TRBJ2-5 and V is TRBV6-1; D is unclear. V lost 5 bases and J lost 3, with 16 bases in between. The CDR3 is made up of 15 amino acids. Germline-derived CDR1 and CDR2 are MNHNS and SASEGT. In nucleotides, the CDR3 is TGTGCCAGCAGTTCCTTTGGACGGTCGGAAGAGACCCAGTACTTC. This gives the protein CASSSFGRSEETQYF.

The chain links TRBV10-3 to TRBJ2-7; D is perhaps TRBD2 (6 bases). Germline V lookup: CDR1 ENHRY, CDR2 SYGVKD. Trimming shortened V by 6 bases and J by 2 bases, and 14 bases separated the two germline ends. The length of the CDR3 is 14 residues. CDR3 amino acids: CAISPRDSPYEQYF. Written as DNA, the CDR3 is TGTGCCATCAGCCCTAGGGACTCCCCCTACGAGCAGTACTTC.

The V and J genes are TRBV5-1 and TRBJ2-7; D is possibly TRBD1 or TRBD2 (6 bases each). The CDR3 loop spans 13 amino acids. Germline lookup yields CDR1 SGHRS and CDR2 YFSETQ. Trimming removed 3 bases at V and 5 bases at J, with 12 bases between. The CDR3 reads CASSSPGGHEQYF. CDR3 coding DNA: TGCGCCAGCAGCTCCCCCGGGGGCCACGAGCAGTACTTC.

Many counts were recorded for this clonotype. The CDR3 DNA sequence: TGTGCCAGCAGTCCCCCGGGGTCTCTTTCCTACGAGCAGTACTTC. Translated: CASSPPGSLSYEQYF. The chain couples TRBV7-9 to TRBJ2-7, with D perhaps TRBD2 (5 bases). V was pared by 6 bases and J by 1 base, with 16 bases between. There are 15 residues in the CDR3. The germline gives CDR1 SEHNR, CDR2 FQNEAQ (reference sequence).

In this sample, this clonotype turned up a few times. This rearrangement joins TRBV11-2 to TRBJ1-5; D gene ambiguous. Trimming cost V 5 bases and J 0 bases, with 8 bases left between them. There are 14 residues in the CDR3. The germline V gene encodes CDR1 SGHAT and CDR2 FQNNGV. The CDR3 reads CASSHGNSNQPQHF. CDR3 in DNA: TGTGCCAGCAGCCATGGAAATAGCAATCAGCCCCAGCATTTT. Looking up the rest from reference TRBV11-2 and TRBJ1-5 gives the full variable domain: EAGVAQSPRYKIIEKRQSVAFWCNPISGHATLYWYQQILGQGPKLLIQFQNNGVVDDSQLPKDRFSAERLKGVDSTLKIQPAKLEDSAVYLCASSHGNSNQPQHFGDGTRLSIL.

The chain is built from TRBV6-2 or TRBV6-3 and TRBJ2-2; D might be TRBD2 (6 bases). Trimming cost V 2 bases and J 5 bases, with 15 bases left between them. This CDR3 has 16 amino acids. Germline assignment: CDR1 MNHEY and CDR2 SVGEGT. This chain's CDR3 is CASSYIGGATTGELFF. The DNA of the CDR3 is TGTGCCAGCAGTTACATAGGAGGGGCGACGACCGGGGAGCTGTTTTTT.

This chain connects TRBV20-1 to TRBJ2-7; D call uncertain. The V and J ends lost 0 bases and 3 bases respectively, with 12 bases between them. In germline, CDR1 is DFQATT, CDR2 SNEGSKA (reference sequence). The CDR3 covers 14 residues. CDR3 coding DNA: TGCAGTGCTAGAGATCGAGGTCGGCTCTACGAGCAGTACTTC. It is translated as CSARDRGRLYEQYF.

This clonotype was recorded many times. The V call is TRBV7-8, the J call TRBJ2-7, with 9 bases matching TRBD1. This CDR3 comprises 16 residues. V was clipped by 3 bases and J by 6 bases; unmatched bases: 12. Germline-derived CDR1 and CDR2 are SGHVS and FQNEAQ. CDR3 in amino acids: CASSFGDRVFSGEQYF. The CDR3 DNA sequence: TGTGCCAGCAGCTTTGGGGACAGGGTTTTCTCTGGCGAGCAGTACTTC.

The chain recombines TRBV9 with TRBJ2-3, with 9 positions matching TRBD1. V lost 4 bases, J lost 0 bases, and 12 bases stayed unmatched. The germline V gene has CDR1 SGDLS and CDR2 YYNGEE. CDR3 size: 18 residues. The CDR3 loop reads CASSPHSGQGTSTDTQYF. As DNA, the CDR3 is TGTGCCAGCAGCCCCCATTCTGGACAGGGGACAAGCACAGATACGCAGTATTTT.

The V call is TRBV6-2 or TRBV6-3, the J call TRBJ2-7; tentative D call: TRBD2 (5 bases). V lost 2 bases, J lost 2 bases, and 19 bases lay in between. The CDR3 totals 17 residues. Germline V gives CDR1 MNHEY, CDR2 SVGEGT. The CDR3 protein is CASSYVWLGGRTYEQYF. CDR3 nucleotide sequence: TGTGCCAGCAGTTACGTTTGGTTGGGCGGGCGAACCTACGAGCAGTACTTC.

The V call is TRBV12-3 or TRBV12-4, the J call TRBJ1-5; D might be TRBD1 (6 bases). CDR3 length: 15 residues. V was shortened by 2 bases and J by 3 bases, with 11 bases between the two germline ends. CDR3 coding DNA: TGTGCCAGCAGTTTATCACAGGGATACAATCAGCCCCAGCATTTT. Protein product: CASSLSQGYNQPQHF.

Remarks on this clonotype: A much more abundant neighbour one base away suggests this may be a read error. This sequence joins TRBV7-2 and TRBJ2-1; 12 bases are a match to TRBD1. In germline, CDR1 is SGHTA, CDR2 FQGNSA. CDR3 length: 15 amino acids. CDR3 coding DNA: TGTGCCAGAAGCTTAAAGGGACAGGGGGCCGGTGAGCAGTTCTTC. Its protein is CARSLKGQGAGEQFF. The full variable domain, rest sourced from reference TRBV7-2 and TRBJ2-1, is GAGVSQSPSNKVTEKGKDVELRCDPISGHTALYWYRQSLGQGLEFLIYFQGNSAPDKSGLPSDRFSAERTGGSVSTLTIQRTQQEDSAVYLCARSLKGQGAGEQFFGPGTRLTVL.

The chain joins TRBV4-2 to TRBJ1-6, with 11 bases that match TRBD1. The germline gives CDR1 LGHNA, CDR2 YNFKEQ. The CDR3 contains 16 residues. V was pared by 0 bases and J by 9 bases, with 4 bases of the junction left unmatched. The chain's CDR3 is CASSQDLGTGGSPLHF. The CDR3 DNA reads TGTGCCAGCAGCCAAGATTTAGGGACAGGGGGTTCACCCCTCCACTTT.

The chain carries TRBV20-1 and TRBJ1-5; D not certain. The CDR3 contains 14 residues. Between the trimmed V and J ends, which lost 5 bases and 6 bases, there was a span of 17 bases. Germline CDR1 and CDR2: DFQATT and SNEGSKA (reference sequence). CDR3 region: CSAGRQQTGQPQHF. The CDR3 region has the DNA TGCAGTGCTGGAAGACAACAGACGGGTCAGCCCCAGCATTTT.

In this sample, this clonotype turned up many times. This chain links TRBV2 with TRBJ1-2; no firm D call. With 0 bases removed from V and 4 bases from J, the gap between germline ends came to 15 bases. CDR1 is SNHLY, CDR2 FYNNEI, per germline. CDR3 length: 16 amino acids. This CDR3 is CASSEAGEGGSYGYTF. The CDR3 DNA is TGTGCCAGCAGTGAAGCAGGCGAGGGTGGAAGCTATGGCTACACCTTC.

The DNA for the CDR3 is TGTGCCAGCAGTTGGGACAGGGTAAGGGAGCAGTACTTC. Protein product: CASSWDRVREQYF. The chain links TRBV6-1 to TRBJ2-7; 9 nucleotides align to TRBD1. The trim removed 5 bases at V and 7 bases at J, leaving 6 bases unmatched. The CDR3 has 13 amino acids. The germline gives CDR1 MNHNS, CDR2 SASEGT.

This clonotype was picked up one time. At one of its ends the junction is not consistent with the germline gene, which may arise from a read error. The rearrangement links TRBV29-1 to TRBJ1-1; tentative D call: TRBD1 (5 bases). Germline loops: CDR1 SQVTM, CDR2 ANQGSEA. The CDR3 spans 13 residues. The CDR3 nucleotides read TGCAGCGTTGTGGAGGGGCTGAACACTAAAGCTTTCTTT. It codes for CSVVEGLNTKAFF.

The rearrangement uses TRBV4-1 and TRBJ1-2; no clear D. Per the germline V gene, CDR1 is MGHRA and CDR2 is YSYEKL. Trimming removed 5 bases from V and 3 bases from J, with 16 bases in between. The CDR3 spans 15 residues. CDR3: CASSDSGYEDYGYTF. CDR3 in DNA: TGCGCCAGCAGCGATTCGGGTTACGAAGACTATGGCTACACCTTC.

This clonotype was recorded at least ten times. The genes are TRBV7-9 and TRBJ1-1, with D possibly matching TRBD1 (5 bases). CDR1 is SEHNR and CDR2 is FQNEAQ in the germline V gene (reference sequence). The CDR3 loop spans 14 amino acids. Deletions cut 2 bases from V and 8 bases from J, with 15 bases between. CDR3: CASSLSPTVGEAFF. The CDR3 DNA is TGTGCCAGCAGCTTATCGCCGACAGTTGGGGAAGCTTTCTTT.

The rearrangement uses TRBV18 and TRBJ2-7; the D is unclear. The CDR3 has 14 residues. Deletions cut 5 bases from V and 0 bases from J, with 11 bases between. Per the germline V gene, CDR1 is KGHSH and CDR2 is LQKENI. The CDR3 spells CASSTDTSSYEQYF. The CDR3 DNA reads as TGTGCCAGCTCAACCGACACGAGCTCCTACGAGCAGTACTTC.

This clonotype was counted many times. The chain couples TRBV7-6 to TRBJ2-2; D is possibly TRBD1 (5 bases). Germline CDR1 SGHVS, CDR2 FNYEAQ. V lost 2 bases to trimming and J lost 3 bases, with 7 bases between them. The CDR3 spans 14 residues. CDR3 nucleotide sequence: TGTGCCAGCAGCTTACCAGGGCACACCGGGGAGCTGTTTTTT. It codes for CASSLPGHTGELFF.

Ten or more counts support this clonotype. The chain uses TRBV7-8 and TRBJ1-1; D gene uncertain. V dropped 5 bases and J dropped 1 base, with 11 bases sitting between them. The V gene's germline CDR1 is SGHVS and CDR2 FQNEAQ. This CDR3 spans 14 amino acids. CDR3 loop: CASSKGAGNTEAFF. The CDR3 DNA sequence: TGTGCCAGCAGCAAGGGCGCGGGGAACACTGAAGCTTTCTTT.

This clonotype occurred a few times. The rearrangement uses TRBV11-2 and TRBJ2-3; 11 nucleotides agree with TRBD2. With 5 bases clipped from V and 6 bases from J, the junction kept 7 bases outside the gene matches. CDR1 is SGHAT and CDR2 is FQNNGV in the germline V gene. The CDR3 has 15 amino acids. In nucleotides, the CDR3 is TGTGCCAGCAGCCTCATAGCGGGGGGGATTGATACGCAGTATTTT. Translation: CASSLIAGGIDTQYF. The whole variable domain, remainder taken from reference TRBV11-2 and TRBJ2-3, is EAGVAQSPRYKIIEKRQSVAFWCNPISGHATLYWYQQILGQGPKLLIQFQNNGVVDDSQLPKDRFSAERLKGVDSTLKIQPAKLEDSAVYLCASSLIAGGIDTQYFGPGTRLTVL.

This chain joins TRBV28 and TRBJ2-1; 9 positions match TRBD2. Germline lookup yields CDR1 MDHEN and CDR2 SYDVKM. After removal of 4 bases from V and 8 bases from J, the junction contained 9 bases not matched to a gene. The CDR3 consists of 15 residues. The CDR3 spells CASSSRGSGGDEQFF. The DNA of the CDR3 is TGTGCCAGCAGTTCCCGGGGTAGCGGGGGAGATGAGCAGTTCTTC.

Remarks on this clonotype: This clone may be a read error of a much larger clone one base away. Here the CDR3 omits its conserved ending phenylalanine or tryptophan, so a read error is the likely source. This chain joins TRBV11-1 and TRBJ2-7; 10 bases agree with TRBD1. This CDR3 has 15 residues. The ends lost 5 bases at V and 2 bases at J; junction bases unmatched: 6. Germline lookup yields CDR1 SGHAT and CDR2 FQDESV (reference sequence). The CDR3: CASSREDRGAYEQYL. The CDR3 nucleotides are TGTGCCAGCAGCCGTGAGGACAGGGGGGCCTACGAGCAGTACTTA.

There are many counts of this clonotype. Written as DNA, the CDR3 is TGTGCCAGCAAGGGACAGGCTCAAGAGACCCAGTACTTC. This codes for CASKGQAQETQYF. The rearrangement links TRBV12-3 or TRBV12-4 to TRBJ2-5, with TRBD1 identical over 8 bases. This CDR3 contains 13 residues. Germline trimming cut 7 bases from V and 2 bases from J; bases unmatched to any gene: 3.

This clonotype was detected only a few times. This chain connects TRBV4-2 to TRBJ2-5, with a tentative D call TRBD1 (6 bases). V shed 8 bases and J shed 7 bases, with 11 bases lying between them. Germline assignment: CDR1 LGHNA and CDR2 YNFKEQ. This CDR3 spans 11 amino acids. The CDR3 sequence: CASGRGGTQYF. The CDR3 DNA reads as TGTGCCAGCGGACGAGGGGGGACCCAGTACTTC.

The chain recombines TRBV28 with TRBJ1-1; D may be TRBD1 (5 bases). This CDR3 spans 15 amino acids. V dropped 3 bases and J dropped 8 bases, with 19 bases sitting between them. The germline gives CDR1 MDHEN, CDR2 SYDVKM. DNA of the CDR3: TGTGCCAGCAGTTTTCACCGGGACGGGCGGCCGGAAGCTTTCTTT. This codes for CASSFHRDGRPEAFF.

This clonotype has ten or more counts. V is TRBV12-3 or TRBV12-4 and J is TRBJ2-4; maybe TRBD2 (5 bases). The CDR3 consists of 15 residues. V was shortened by 7 bases and J by 8 bases, with 21 bases between the two germline ends. The CDR3 loop reads CASTRARGSVHIQYF. In nucleotides, the CDR3 is TGTGCCAGCACCCGGGCACGGGGTTCCGTCCACATTCAGTACTTC.

This clonotype was observed many times. The CDR3 sequence: CASSLALLRDTEAFF. The CDR3 nucleotides read TGTGCCAGCAGCTTAGCGTTGCTCCGGGACACTGAAGCTTTCTTT. The genes are TRBV7-2 and TRBJ1-1; no firm D call. With 0 bases removed from V and 3 bases from J, the gap between germline ends came to 11 bases. CDR3 size: 15 residues. Germline V gene sequence: CDR1 SGHTA, CDR2 FQGNSA.